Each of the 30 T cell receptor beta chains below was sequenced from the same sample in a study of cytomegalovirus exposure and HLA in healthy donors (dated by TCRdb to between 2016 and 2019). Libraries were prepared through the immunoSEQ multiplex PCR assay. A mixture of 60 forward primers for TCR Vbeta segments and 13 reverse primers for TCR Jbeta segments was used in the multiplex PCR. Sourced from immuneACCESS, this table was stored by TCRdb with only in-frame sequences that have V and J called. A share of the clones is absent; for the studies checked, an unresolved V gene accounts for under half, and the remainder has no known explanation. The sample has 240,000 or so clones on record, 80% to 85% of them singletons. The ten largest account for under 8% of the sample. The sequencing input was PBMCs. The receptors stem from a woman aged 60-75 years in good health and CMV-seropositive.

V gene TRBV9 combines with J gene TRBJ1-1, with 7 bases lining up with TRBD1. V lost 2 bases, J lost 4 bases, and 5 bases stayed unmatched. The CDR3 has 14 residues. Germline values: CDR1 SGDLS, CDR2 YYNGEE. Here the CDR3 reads CASSVGDRPTEAFF. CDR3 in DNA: TGTGCCAGCAGCGTCGGGGACAGACCCACTGAAGCTTTCTTT.

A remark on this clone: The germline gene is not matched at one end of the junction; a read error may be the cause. CDR3 sequence: CSSSSTIAGMRYEQYF. CDR3 coding DNA: TGTTCCAGCAGCTCTACCATAGCGGGAATGCGTTACGAGCAGTACTTC. This sequence joins TRBV7-9 and TRBJ2-7; 8 bases are a match to TRBD2. Germline CDR1 SEHNR, CDR2 FQNEAQ (reference sequence). The CDR3 consists of 16 residues.

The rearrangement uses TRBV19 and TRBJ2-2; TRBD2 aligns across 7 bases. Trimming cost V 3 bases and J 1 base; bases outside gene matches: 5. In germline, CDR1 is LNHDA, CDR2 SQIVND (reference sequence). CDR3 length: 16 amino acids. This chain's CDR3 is CASSISWTRNTGELFF. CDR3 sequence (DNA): TGTGCCAGTAGTATCTCATGGACTAGGAACACCGGGGAGCTGTTTTTT. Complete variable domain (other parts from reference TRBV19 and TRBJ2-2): DGGITQSPKYLFRKEGQNVTLSCEQNLNHDAMYWYRQDPGQGLRLIYYSQIVNDFQKGDIAEGYSVSREKKESFPLTVTSAQKNPTAFYLCASSISWTRNTGELFFGEGSRLTVL.

CDR3 in amino acids: CASSEGGGWTEAFF. CDR3 in DNA: TGTGCCAGCAGTGAAGGGGGGGGCTGGACTGAAGCTTTCTTT. The chain uses TRBV6-1 and TRBJ1-1, with D maybe TRBD1 (6 bases). Per the germline V gene, CDR1 is MNHNS and CDR2 is SASEGT. The ends were cut back, 1 base at V and 5 bases at J, with 11 bases in the middle. The CDR3 contains 14 residues.

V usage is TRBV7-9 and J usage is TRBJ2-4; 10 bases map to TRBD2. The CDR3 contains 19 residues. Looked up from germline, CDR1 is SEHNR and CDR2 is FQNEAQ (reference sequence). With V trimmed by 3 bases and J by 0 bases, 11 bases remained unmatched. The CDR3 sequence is CASSFSLAGEKGAKNIQYF. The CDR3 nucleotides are TGTGCCAGCAGCTTCAGCCTAGCGGGAGAGAAGGGAGCCAAAAACATTCAGTACTTC.

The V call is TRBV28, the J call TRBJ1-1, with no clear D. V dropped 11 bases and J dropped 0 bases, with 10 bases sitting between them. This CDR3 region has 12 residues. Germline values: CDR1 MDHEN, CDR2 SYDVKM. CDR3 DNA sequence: TGTGCCGGGCGGGCCATGAACACTGAAGCTTTCTTT. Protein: CAGRAMNTEAFF.

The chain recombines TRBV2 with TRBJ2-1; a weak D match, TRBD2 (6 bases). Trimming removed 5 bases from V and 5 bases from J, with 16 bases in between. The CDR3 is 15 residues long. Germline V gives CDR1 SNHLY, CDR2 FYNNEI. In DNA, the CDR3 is TGTGCCAGCAGTAAAGGCTTTGGCGGGGACAATGAGCAGTTCTTC. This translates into CASSKGFGGDNEQFF.

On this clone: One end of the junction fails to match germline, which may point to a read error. The CDR3 DNA reads TGTTCCAGCAGCCCCGGGAGGGCAGAGCAGTACTTC. Translation gives CSSSPGRAEQYF. The V gene is TRBV7-9, the J gene TRBJ2-7; the match to TRBD2 covers 8 bases. CDR1 is SEHNR and CDR2 is FQNEAQ in the germline V gene (reference sequence). This CDR3 is built from 12 residues. The full variable domain, its missing parts supplied by reference TRBV7-9 and TRBJ2-7, is DTGVSQNPRHKITKRGQNVTFRCDPISEHNRLYWYRQTLGQGPEFLTYFQNEAQLEKSRLLSDRFSAERPKGSFSTLEIQRTEQGDSAMYLCSSSPGRAEQYFGPGTRLTVT.

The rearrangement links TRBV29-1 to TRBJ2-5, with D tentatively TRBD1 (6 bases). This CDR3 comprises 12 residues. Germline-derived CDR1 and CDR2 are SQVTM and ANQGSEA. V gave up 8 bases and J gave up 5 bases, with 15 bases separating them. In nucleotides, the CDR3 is TGCAGCTTCACTACAGGGCCGGAGACCCAGTACTTC. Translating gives CSFTTGPETQYF.

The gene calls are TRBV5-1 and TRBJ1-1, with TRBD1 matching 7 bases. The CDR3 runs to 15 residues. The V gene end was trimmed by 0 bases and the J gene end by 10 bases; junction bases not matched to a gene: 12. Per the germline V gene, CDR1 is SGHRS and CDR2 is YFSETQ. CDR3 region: CASSLEIRQGGVAFF. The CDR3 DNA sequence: TGCGCCAGCAGCTTGGAAATTCGACAGGGTGGTGTAGCTTTCTTT.

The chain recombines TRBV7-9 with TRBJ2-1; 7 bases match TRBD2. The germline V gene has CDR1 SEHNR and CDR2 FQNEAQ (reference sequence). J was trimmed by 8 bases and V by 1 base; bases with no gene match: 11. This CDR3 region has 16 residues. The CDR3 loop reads CASSLVGAGELDEQFF. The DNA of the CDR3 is TGTGCCAGCAGCTTAGTCGGCGCGGGAGAACTGGATGAGCAGTTCTTC.

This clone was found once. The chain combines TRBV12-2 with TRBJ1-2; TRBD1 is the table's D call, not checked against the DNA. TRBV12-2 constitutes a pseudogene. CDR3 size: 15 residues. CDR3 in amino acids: CASRSLFGTGDGYTF. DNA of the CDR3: TGTGCAAGTCGCTCTCTCTTCGGGACAGGGGATGGCTACACCTTC.

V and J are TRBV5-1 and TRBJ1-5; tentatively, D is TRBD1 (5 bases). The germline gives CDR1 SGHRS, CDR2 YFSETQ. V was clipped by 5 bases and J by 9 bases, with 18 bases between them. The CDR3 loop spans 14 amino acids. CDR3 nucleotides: TGCGCCAGCAGTCCCACAGAGCGCGGGGGGCCCCAGCATTTT. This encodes CASSPTERGGPQHF.

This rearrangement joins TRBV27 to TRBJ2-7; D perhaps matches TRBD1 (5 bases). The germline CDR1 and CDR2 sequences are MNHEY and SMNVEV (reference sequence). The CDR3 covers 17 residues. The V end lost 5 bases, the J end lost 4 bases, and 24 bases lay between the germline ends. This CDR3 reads CASSPQLLGQGIYEQYF. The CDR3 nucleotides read TGTGCCAGCAGTCCACAACTCCTTGGGCAGGGTATTTACGAGCAGTACTTC.

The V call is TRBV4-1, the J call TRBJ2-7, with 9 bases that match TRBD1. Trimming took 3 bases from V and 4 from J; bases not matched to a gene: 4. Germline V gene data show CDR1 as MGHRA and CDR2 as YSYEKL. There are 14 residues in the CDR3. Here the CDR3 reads CASSHGTGYYEQYF. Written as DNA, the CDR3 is TGCGCCAGCAGCCACGGGACAGGGTATTACGAGCAGTACTTC.

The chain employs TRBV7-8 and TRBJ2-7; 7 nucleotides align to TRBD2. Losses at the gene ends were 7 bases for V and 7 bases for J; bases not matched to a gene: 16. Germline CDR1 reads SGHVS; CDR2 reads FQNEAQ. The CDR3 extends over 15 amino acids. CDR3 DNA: TGTGCCAGCACCCAACAAGGCGGGGGATCGGGGGAGCAGTACTTC. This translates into CASTQQGGGSGEQYF.

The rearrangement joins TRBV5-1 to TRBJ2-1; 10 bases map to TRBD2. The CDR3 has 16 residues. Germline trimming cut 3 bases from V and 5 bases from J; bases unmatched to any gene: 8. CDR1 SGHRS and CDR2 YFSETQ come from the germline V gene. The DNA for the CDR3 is TGCGCCAGCAGCTCCATAGCGGGAGGCCCTAACAATGAGCAGTTCTTC. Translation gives CASSSIAGGPNNEQFF. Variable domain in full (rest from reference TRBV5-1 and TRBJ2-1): KAGVTQTPRYLIKTRGQQVTLSCSPISGHRSVSWYQQTPGQGLQFLFEYFSETQRNKGNFPGRFSGRQFSNSRSEMNVSTLELGDSALYLCASSSIAGGPNNEQFFGPGTRLTVL.

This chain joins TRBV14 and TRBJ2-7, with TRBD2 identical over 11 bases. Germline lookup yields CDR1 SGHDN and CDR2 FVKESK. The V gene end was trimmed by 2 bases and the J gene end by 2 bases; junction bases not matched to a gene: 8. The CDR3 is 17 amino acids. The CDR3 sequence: CASSQWNLAGGPYEQYF. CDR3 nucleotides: TGTGCCAGCAGCCAATGGAACCTAGCGGGAGGCCCCTACGAGCAGTACTTC.

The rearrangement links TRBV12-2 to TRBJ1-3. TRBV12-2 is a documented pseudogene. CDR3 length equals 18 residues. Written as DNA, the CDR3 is TGTGCAAGTCGACTAATACTTAAGACCACCCGTTCGGGAAACACCATATATTTT. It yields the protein CASRLILKTTRSGNTIYF.

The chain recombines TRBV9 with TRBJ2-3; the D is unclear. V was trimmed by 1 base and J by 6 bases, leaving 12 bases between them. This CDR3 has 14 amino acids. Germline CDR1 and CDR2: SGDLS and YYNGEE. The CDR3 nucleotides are TGTGCCAGCAGCGTAACGTCGGGTGTTGATACGCAGTATTTT. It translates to CASSVTSGVDTQYF.

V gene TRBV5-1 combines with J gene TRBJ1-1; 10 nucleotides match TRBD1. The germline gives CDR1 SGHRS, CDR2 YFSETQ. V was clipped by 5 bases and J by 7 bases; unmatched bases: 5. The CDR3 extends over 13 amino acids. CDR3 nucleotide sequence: TGCGCCAGCAGACCGACAGGGGGCCTTGAAGCTTTCTTT. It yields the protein CASRPTGGLEAFF.

DNA for the CDR3: TGTGCCAGTAGTATCGCGGAGACCCAGTACTTC. It yields the protein CASSIAETQYF. V usage is TRBV19 and J usage is TRBJ2-5; unclear D gene. V was pared by 3 bases and J by 5 bases, with 4 bases between. CDR3 length: 11 amino acids. The germline V gene encodes CDR1 LNHDA and CDR2 SQIVND (reference sequence).

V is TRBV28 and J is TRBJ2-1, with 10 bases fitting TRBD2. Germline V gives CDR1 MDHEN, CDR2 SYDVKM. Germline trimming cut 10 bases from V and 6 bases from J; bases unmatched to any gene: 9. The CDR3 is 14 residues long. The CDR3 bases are TGTGCCATCTTAGCGGGAGGATGGGTCAATGAGCAGTTCTTC. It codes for CAILAGGWVNEQFF.

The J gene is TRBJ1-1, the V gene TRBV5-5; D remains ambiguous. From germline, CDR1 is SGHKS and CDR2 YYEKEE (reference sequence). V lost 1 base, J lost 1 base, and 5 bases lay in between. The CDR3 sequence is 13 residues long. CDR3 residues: CASSLTPNTEAFF. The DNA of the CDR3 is TGTGCCAGCAGCTTGACACCGAACACTGAAGCTTTCTTT.

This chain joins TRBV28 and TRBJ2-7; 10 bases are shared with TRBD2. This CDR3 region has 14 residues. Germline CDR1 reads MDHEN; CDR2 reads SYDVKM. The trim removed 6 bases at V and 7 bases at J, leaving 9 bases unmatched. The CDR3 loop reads CASRSGTSVLEQYF. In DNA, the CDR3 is TGTGCCAGCAGGTCCGGGACTAGCGTCCTGGAGCAGTACTTC.

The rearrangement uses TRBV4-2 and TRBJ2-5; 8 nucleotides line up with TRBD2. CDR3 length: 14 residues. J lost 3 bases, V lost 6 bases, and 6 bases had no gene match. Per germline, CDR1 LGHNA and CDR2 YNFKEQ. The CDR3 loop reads CASRQSGGEETQYF. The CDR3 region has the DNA TGTGCCAGCAGACAAAGCGGGGGAGAAGAGACCCAGTACTTC.

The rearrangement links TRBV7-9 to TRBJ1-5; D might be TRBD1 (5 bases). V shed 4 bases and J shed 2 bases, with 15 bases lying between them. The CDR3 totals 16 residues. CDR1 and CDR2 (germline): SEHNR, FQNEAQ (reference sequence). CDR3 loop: CASSSVWGHGNQPQHF. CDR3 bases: TGTGCCAGCAGCTCAGTTTGGGGCCACGGCAATCAGCCCCAGCATTTT.

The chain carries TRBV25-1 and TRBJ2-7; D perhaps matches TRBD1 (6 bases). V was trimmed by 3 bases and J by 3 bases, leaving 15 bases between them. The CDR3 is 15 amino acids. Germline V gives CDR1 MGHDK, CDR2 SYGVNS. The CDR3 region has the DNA TGTGCCAGCAGTGACTCGACAGGAACCAACTACGAGCAGTACTTC. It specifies CASSDSTGTNYEQYF.

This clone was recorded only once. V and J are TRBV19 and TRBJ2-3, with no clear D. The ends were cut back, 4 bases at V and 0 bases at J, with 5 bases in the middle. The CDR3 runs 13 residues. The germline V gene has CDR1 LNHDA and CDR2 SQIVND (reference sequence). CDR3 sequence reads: CASSRQSTDTQYF. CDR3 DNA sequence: TGTGCCAGTAGTAGGCAGAGCACAGATACGCAGTATTTT.

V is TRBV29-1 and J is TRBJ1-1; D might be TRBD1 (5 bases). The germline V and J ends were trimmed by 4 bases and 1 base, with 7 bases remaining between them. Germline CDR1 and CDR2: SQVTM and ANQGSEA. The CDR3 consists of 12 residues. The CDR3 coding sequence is TGCAGCGTTGTGGGGCAGAACACTGAAGCTTTCTTT. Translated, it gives CSVVGQNTEAFF.